The clone carrying this T cell receptor beta chain was seen many times. Its antigen is unidentified. The data derive from a study of CD8+CD57+ T cells in acquired aplastic anemia. Findings of the study overall: Patients shared 25 to 35 CD8+ CDR3 sequences with controls. Controls and patients did not differ significantly in CD8+ Simpson's diversity.

TCR beta VDJ and CDR3 profiling used genomic DNA as template. TCRdb passed the reads through MiXCR, listing each CDR3 protein once. Of some 180,000 distinct CDR3 sequences in the sample, around 63% are singletons; the top ten hold approximately 46%. Patients chosen for sequencing had shown CD8+CD57+ cell expansion by flow cytometry. V was clipped by 6 bases and J by 5 bases; unmatched bases: 6. The CDR3 covers 14 residues. This receptor was identified in a human donor with aplastic anemia. The V and J genes are TRBV12-3 or TRBV12-4 and TRBJ2-3; 9 bases fit TRBD1. The sample comprised sorted CD4+, CD8+, or CD8+CD57+ T cells (not recorded which) from PBMCs. The CDR3 DNA follows: TGTGCCAGCAGCCCCCGGGACAGGGAAGATACGCAGTATTTT. It codes for CASSPRDREDTQYF.